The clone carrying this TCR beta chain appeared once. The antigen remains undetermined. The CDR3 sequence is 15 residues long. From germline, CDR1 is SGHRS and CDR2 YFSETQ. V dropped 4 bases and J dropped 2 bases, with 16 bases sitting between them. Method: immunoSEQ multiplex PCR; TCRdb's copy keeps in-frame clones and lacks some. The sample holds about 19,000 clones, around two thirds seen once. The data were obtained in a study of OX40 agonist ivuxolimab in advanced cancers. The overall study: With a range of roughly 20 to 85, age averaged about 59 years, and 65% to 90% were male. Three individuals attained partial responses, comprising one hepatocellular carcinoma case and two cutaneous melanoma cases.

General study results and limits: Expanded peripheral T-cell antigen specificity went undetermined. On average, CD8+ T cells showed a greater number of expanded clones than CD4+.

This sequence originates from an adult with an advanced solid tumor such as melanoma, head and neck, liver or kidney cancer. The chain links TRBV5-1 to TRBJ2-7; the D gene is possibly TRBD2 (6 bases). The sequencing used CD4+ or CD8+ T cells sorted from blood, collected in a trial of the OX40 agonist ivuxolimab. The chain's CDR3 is CASSKEGDLPYEQYF. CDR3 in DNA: TGCGCCAGCAGCAAGGAGGGAGACTTACCCTACGAGCAGTACTTC.